These 26 T cell receptor delta chains originate from one sample sequenced in a study of gamma-delta T cells after stem cell transplantation. TCRdb reanalyzed the RT-PCR reads using CATT. The sample carries about 1,400 delta-chain clones, 9.5% to 15% recorded once. Material for sequencing was gamma-delta T cells. Receptors originate from a human donor. It is not recorded whose cells these are; they may come from a transplant donor.

This clone was found a few times. The protein recorded in TCRdb matches a much larger clone and deviates from this DNA's translation at residue 14, suggesting a read error; the protein here is obtained by translating the DNA. The CDR3 protein is CACDTLLGDTLYTGKLIF. CDR3 DNA sequence: TGTGCCTGTGACACCTTACTGGGGGATACGCTATACACCGGTAAACTCATCTTT. The chain uses TRDV2 and TRDJ1; 13 bases match TRDD3. The CDR3 is made up of 18 amino acids. Looked up from germline, CDR1 is GEAIGNYY and CDR2 is EKD.

This clone was observed a handful of times. A read error likely explains this, since a far larger clone differs by one base. This same CDR3 is encoded by further DNA sequences in the sample. The J gene is TRDJ1, the V gene TRDV2; D is perhaps TRDD2 or TRDD3 (7 bases each). The V end was cut by 1 base, the J end by 4 bases, with 27 bases between. The CDR3 is 19 residues long. The germline V gene has CDR1 GEAIGNYY and CDR2 EKD. CDR3: CACDTAGFPTGAYGDKLIF. DNA for the CDR3: TGTGCCTGTGACACGGCGGGCTTTCCTACTGGGGCCTATGGCGATAAACTCATCTTT.

This clone was picked up a small number of times. A read error is likely here: a far larger clone is one base away. The identical CDR3 is also encoded by other nucleotide sequences in the sample. The chain uses TRDV2 and TRDJ1; D is perhaps TRDD3 (6 bases). Germline CDR1 GEAIGNYY, CDR2 EKD. The CDR3 covers 20 residues. CDR3 loop: CAIQALGIPRRQIDTDKLIF. DNA for the CDR3: TGTGCCATCCAGGCGCTGGGGATCCCCCGAAGACAGATCGACACCGATAAACTCATTTTT.

In its sample, this clone was seen a few times. A far larger clone is only one base removed, so a read error is likely. This same CDR3 is encoded by further DNA sequences in the sample. This rearrangement joins TRDV2 to TRDJ1; 9 bases map to TRDD3. The CDR3 is 18 residues long. Germline CDR1 reads GEAIGNYY; CDR2 reads EKD. In nucleotides, the CDR3 is TGTGCCTGTGATTCCATAACCTCTGGGGGATCCTACACCGATAAACTCATATTT. Its translation is CACDSITSGGSYTDKLIF.

Of note for this clone: The amino acid sequence in TCRdb belongs to a much larger clone and departs from this DNA's translation at residue 5, likely a sequencing read error; the sequence shown is translated from the DNA. The gene calls are TRDV2 and TRDJ1; D possibly corresponds to TRDD3 (5 bases). Trimming removed 3 bases from V and 3 bases from J, with 13 bases in between. Germline-derived CDR1 and CDR2 are GEAIGNYY and EKD. This CDR3 is 14 amino acids long. The CDR3 DNA is TGTGCCTGTGACCGAATACTGGACGCCGATAAACTCATCTTT. The encoded protein is CACDRILDADKLIF.

Concerning this clone: A read error is possible here, since a much larger clone lies one base away. The same CDR3 arises from other DNA sequences in this sample as well. This chain joins TRDV2 and TRDJ1; D call uncertain. There are 20 residues in the CDR3. The ends were cut back, 1 base at V and 1 base at J, with 27 bases in the middle. In germline, CDR1 is GEAIGNYY, CDR2 EKD. The CDR3 region is CACDTLSHHTYDMSTDKLIF. CDR3 DNA sequence: TGTGCCTGTGACACGCTCTCGCACCACACTTATGACATGAGCACCGATAAACTCATCTTT.

Remarks on this clone: This DNA's translation differs at residue 15 from TCRdb's protein, which comes from a much larger clone; a read error is likely, and the protein shown is translated from the DNA. CDR3 sequence (DNA): TGTGCCTGTGACCACGTTACTGGGGGTCACCTCACCGATAAAATCATCTTT. Translation: CACDHVTGGHLTDKIIF. The chain has TRDV2 and TRDJ1; TRDD3 matches 8 bases. Germline V gives CDR1 GEAIGNYY, CDR2 EKD. CDR3 length: 17 residues.

This clone occurred a few times. TCRdb records a much larger clone's protein for this DNA, with a difference at residue 11 that likely arises from a read error; the protein given is the translation of the DNA. The rearrangement links TRDV2 to TRDJ1; the D is unclear. Germline CDR1 and CDR2: GEAIGNYY and EKD. V lost 0 bases, J lost 2 bases, and 24 bases lay in between. The CDR3 spans 19 residues. CDR3 sequence reads: CACDTVSRLGARRTDKLIF. CDR3 DNA sequence: TGTGCCTGTGACACCGTCTCAAGGCTCGGGGCTCGGAGGACCGATAAACTCATCTTT.

In its sample, this clone was seen a few times. A far larger clone is just one base off, so this is likely a read error. Other nucleotide sequences from this sample produce the same CDR3. The chain links TRDV2 to TRDJ1; D may correspond to TRDD2 or TRDD3 (7 bases each). The CDR3 totals 19 residues. Germline CDR1 is GEAIGNYY and CDR2 is EKD. In DNA form, the CDR3 reads TGTGCCTGTGACACGGCGGGCTTTCCTACTGGGGCTTATGGCGATAAACTAATCTTT. It specifies CACDTAGFPTGAYGDKLIF.

This clone qualifies as large. The identical CDR3 is also encoded by other nucleotide sequences in the sample. The chain employs TRDV2 and TRDJ1, with 10 bases matching TRDD3. The V gene end was trimmed by 3 bases and the J gene end by 1 base; junction bases not matched to a gene: 16. The CDR3 is 19 amino acids. Germline V lookup: CDR1 GEAIGNYY, CDR2 EKD. CDR3 nucleotide sequence: TGTGCCTGTGACCCAGTAACACGTGGGGGGATACGCCGCACCGATAAACTCATCTTT. This encodes CACDPVTRGGIRRTDKLIF.

As regards this clone: Germline and junction disagree at one end, which may indicate a read error. The V and J genes are TRDV2 and TRDJ3; 11 bases are a match to TRDD3. CDR1 is GEAIGNYY, CDR2 EKD, per germline. The CDR3 loop spans 21 amino acids. CDR3 DNA sequence: TGTGCCTGTGGCACCGTAACAGTGGGGGATACGGAGTCGTGGGACACCCGACAGATGTTTTTC. Its translation is CACGTVTVGDTESWDTRQMFF.

As to this clone: A far larger clone is one base from this, pointing to a likely read error. The same CDR3 is also encoded by other DNA sequences in this sample. V and J are TRDV2 and TRDJ1, with 13 bases fitting TRDD3. The CDR3 loop spans 23 amino acids. The V gene end was trimmed by 0 bases and the J gene end by 0 bases; junction bases not matched to a gene: 21. Germline CDR1 GEAIGNYY, CDR2 EKD. DNA of the CDR3: TGTGCCTGTGACACCCTCGGGCCACCCTTACTGGGGGATACGCTTCAGTACACCGATAAACTCATCTTT. As protein: CACDTLGPPLLGDTLQYTDKLIF.

In this sample, this clone turned up a few times. The mismatch at residue 13 between this DNA's translation and the TCRdb protein of a much larger clone likely reflects a read error; the protein shown is translated from the DNA. The rearrangement uses TRDV2 and TRDJ1; 13 bases align to TRDD3. There are 18 residues in the CDR3. Trimming at V came to 0 bases and at J to 8 bases, leaving 14 bases not matched to a gene. Germline lookup yields CDR1 GEAIGNYY and CDR2 EKD. The CDR3 here is CACDTLLLGDTDVGKLIF. CDR3 nucleotide sequence: TGTGCCTGTGACACCCTTCTACTGGGGGATACGGATGTGGGGAAACTCATCTTT.

This clone was observed a handful of times. For this DNA, TCRdb reports the protein of a much larger clone, which diverges at residue 8, most likely from a read error; the protein presented here is translated directly from the DNA. The chain employs TRDV2 and TRDJ1, with 11 nucleotides matching TRDD3. The CDR3 length is 20 residues. Germline V gene lookup returns CDR1 GEAIGNYY and CDR2 EKD. With V trimmed by 3 bases and J by 1 base, 18 bases remained unmatched. The CDR3 region has the DNA TGTGCCTGTGACTTGATGTCGTCGGGGCTGGGGGATACATCCACCGATAAACTCATCTTT. Residues: CACDLMSSGLGDTSTDKLIF.

This clone was seen more than once but under ten times. This sequence is one base from a far larger clone and is likely a read error. Other DNA sequences in this specimen translate into the identical CDR3. This chain uses TRDV2 with TRDJ1; TRDD3 is a possible D gene (6 bases). Trimming took off 2 bases at V and 2 bases at J, with 26 bases between the two ends. This CDR3 has 19 amino acids. The germline V gene has CDR1 GEAIGNYY and CDR2 EKD. CDR3 nucleotides: TGTGCCTGTGACAGGCTTGCCCCGCCTGCACTGGGAGATACCGATAAACTCATCTTT. Protein product: CACDRLAPPALGDTDKLIF.

This clone has just a few counts. With a far larger clone one base away, a read error is the likely cause. The identical CDR3 is also encoded by other nucleotide sequences in the sample. The chain uses TRDV2 and TRDJ1, with 9 positions matching TRDD3. CDR3 size: 19 residues. Germline values: CDR1 GEAIGNYY, CDR2 EKD. The CDR3 DNA follows: TGTGCCTGTGACCGCCTGGGGGATCCCCCCCACTTATACACCGACAAACTCATCTTT. Protein: CACDRLGDPPHLYTDKLIF.

This clone showed up just a few times. A far larger clone lies a single base away; this is likely a read error. Other DNA sequences in this sample translate to the same CDR3. V is TRDV2 and J is TRDJ3; 8 positions agree with TRDD3. The CDR3 length is 22 residues. CDR1 and CDR2 (germline): GEAIGNYY, EKD. Written as DNA, the CDR3 is TGTGCCTGTGACACCGGGGATTTACTGGGGGCTGCGAGCTCCTGGGACACCCGACAGATGTTTTTT. The encoded protein is CACDTGDLLGAASSWDTRQMFF.

As for this clone: A far larger clone is a single base away, which makes a read error likely. Other DNA sequences of this sample code for an identical CDR3. The chain uses TRDV2 and TRDJ2; 9 bases match TRDD3. The germline V gene encodes CDR1 GEAIGNYY and CDR2 EKD. The CDR3 has 17 residues. CDR3 protein: CACDTLGDPDLTAQLFF. The CDR3 coding sequence is TGTGCCTGTGACACCCTGGGGGATCCGGATTTGACAGCCCAACTCTTCTTT.

There are a few counts of this clone. TCRdb pairs this DNA with a much larger clone's protein that differs at residue 15, likely a read error; the protein shown was translated from the DNA. The V gene is TRDV2, the J gene TRDJ1, with 11 nucleotides matching TRDD3. Germline CDR1 reads GEAIGNYY; CDR2 reads EKD. Germline trimming cut 3 bases from V and 3 bases from J; bases unmatched to any gene: 20. The CDR3 runs to 20 residues. CDR3 region: CACDLMSAGLGDTSPDKLIF. In nucleotides, the CDR3 is TGTGCCTGTGACTTGATGTCGGCGGGGCTGGGGGATACATCCCCCGATAAACTCATCTTT.

This clone was seen more than once but under ten times. The J gene is TRDJ1, the V gene TRDV2; 8 bases are shared with TRDD3. The CDR3 is made up of 18 amino acids. In germline, CDR1 is GEAIGNYY, CDR2 EKD. V shed 0 bases, J shed 1 base, and the junction held 12 bases outside the gene matches. CDR3 DNA: TGTGCCTGTGACACCGTCCTTTCTGGGGGACACTTCACCGATAAACTCATCTTT. The encoded protein is CACDTVLSGGHFTDKLIF.

Remarks on this clone: TCRdb assigns this DNA the protein of a much larger clone, which departs from its translation at residue 12; this likely reflects a read error, and the protein shown comes from translating the DNA. The J gene is TRDJ1, the V gene TRDV2; 13 bases match TRDD3. V shed 3 bases and J 1 base; nucleotides not matched to a gene: 10. CDR3 size: 18 residues. The germline CDR1 and CDR2 sequences are GEAIGNYY and EKD. The CDR3 DNA is TGTGCCTGTGACCCACTGGGGGATACGCGCTCGTGCACCGATAAACTCATCTTT. The encoded protein is CACDPLGDTRSCTDKLIF.

This clone was observed a few times. The V gene is TRDV2, the J gene TRDJ1; 8 bases match TRDD3. CDR1 and CDR2 (germline): GEAIGNYY, EKD. The V segment lost 3 bases and the J segment 0 bases; nucleotides outside the gene matches: 11. This CDR3 contains 17 residues. CDR3 bases: TGTGCCTGTGACCCACTGAGGGATACGCTATACACCGATAAACTCATCTTT. Its translation is CACDPLRDTLYTDKLIF.

This clone was counted only a few times. The protein in TCRdb stems from a much larger clone and differs at residue 5 from this DNA's translation, likely a read error; here the protein is translated from the DNA. The chain has TRDV2 and TRDJ1, with TRDD3 identical over 10 bases. The germline V gene encodes CDR1 GEAIGNYY and CDR2 EKD. This CDR3 spans 19 amino acids. Unmatched junction bases numbered 15, after V lost 1 base and J lost 2 bases. CDR3 sequence (DNA): TGTGCCTGTGACACGCTTGCCCCGCCTGCACTGGGGGATACCGATAAACTCATCTTT. Translated: CACDTLAPPALGDTDKLIF.

By proportion, this clone is large (0.1 to 1%). In DNA, the CDR3 is TGTGCCTGTGACGCCGTACTGGGGGATACAAAACTCATCTTT. Its protein product is CACDAVLGDTKLIF. The rearrangement links TRDV2 to TRDJ1, with 12 bases aligning to TRDD3. V shed 3 bases, J shed 8 bases, and the junction held 6 bases outside the gene matches. The CDR3 runs 14 residues. The V gene's germline CDR1 is GEAIGNYY and CDR2 EKD.

For this clone: A single base is all that separates this from a far larger clone, so a read error is likely. The chain recombines TRDV2 with TRDJ1; the match to TRDD3 covers 10 bases. The V segment lost 0 bases and the J segment 0 bases; nucleotides outside the gene matches: 18. Germline values: CDR1 GEAIGNYY, CDR2 EKD. The CDR3 extends over 21 amino acids. As DNA, the CDR3 is TGTGCCTGTGACACCGTTAAACCTCTGGGGGATAAGGGAGAGAACACCGATAAACTCATCTTT. Translation gives CACDTVKPLGDKGENTDKLIF.

This clone is large (0.1 to 1%) in the sample. The sample holds other DNA sequences that translate to the same CDR3. The chain links TRDV2 to TRDJ1, with 7 bases fitting TRDD3. Germline V gene data show CDR1 as GEAIGNYY and CDR2 as EKD. Trimming removed 8 bases from V and 1 base from J; junction bases left unmatched: 12. CDR3 size: 15 residues. This CDR3 is CAYDRLGESTDKLIF. The CDR3 coding sequence is TGTGCCTATGATCGCTTGGGGGAGAGCACCGATAAACTCATCTTT.